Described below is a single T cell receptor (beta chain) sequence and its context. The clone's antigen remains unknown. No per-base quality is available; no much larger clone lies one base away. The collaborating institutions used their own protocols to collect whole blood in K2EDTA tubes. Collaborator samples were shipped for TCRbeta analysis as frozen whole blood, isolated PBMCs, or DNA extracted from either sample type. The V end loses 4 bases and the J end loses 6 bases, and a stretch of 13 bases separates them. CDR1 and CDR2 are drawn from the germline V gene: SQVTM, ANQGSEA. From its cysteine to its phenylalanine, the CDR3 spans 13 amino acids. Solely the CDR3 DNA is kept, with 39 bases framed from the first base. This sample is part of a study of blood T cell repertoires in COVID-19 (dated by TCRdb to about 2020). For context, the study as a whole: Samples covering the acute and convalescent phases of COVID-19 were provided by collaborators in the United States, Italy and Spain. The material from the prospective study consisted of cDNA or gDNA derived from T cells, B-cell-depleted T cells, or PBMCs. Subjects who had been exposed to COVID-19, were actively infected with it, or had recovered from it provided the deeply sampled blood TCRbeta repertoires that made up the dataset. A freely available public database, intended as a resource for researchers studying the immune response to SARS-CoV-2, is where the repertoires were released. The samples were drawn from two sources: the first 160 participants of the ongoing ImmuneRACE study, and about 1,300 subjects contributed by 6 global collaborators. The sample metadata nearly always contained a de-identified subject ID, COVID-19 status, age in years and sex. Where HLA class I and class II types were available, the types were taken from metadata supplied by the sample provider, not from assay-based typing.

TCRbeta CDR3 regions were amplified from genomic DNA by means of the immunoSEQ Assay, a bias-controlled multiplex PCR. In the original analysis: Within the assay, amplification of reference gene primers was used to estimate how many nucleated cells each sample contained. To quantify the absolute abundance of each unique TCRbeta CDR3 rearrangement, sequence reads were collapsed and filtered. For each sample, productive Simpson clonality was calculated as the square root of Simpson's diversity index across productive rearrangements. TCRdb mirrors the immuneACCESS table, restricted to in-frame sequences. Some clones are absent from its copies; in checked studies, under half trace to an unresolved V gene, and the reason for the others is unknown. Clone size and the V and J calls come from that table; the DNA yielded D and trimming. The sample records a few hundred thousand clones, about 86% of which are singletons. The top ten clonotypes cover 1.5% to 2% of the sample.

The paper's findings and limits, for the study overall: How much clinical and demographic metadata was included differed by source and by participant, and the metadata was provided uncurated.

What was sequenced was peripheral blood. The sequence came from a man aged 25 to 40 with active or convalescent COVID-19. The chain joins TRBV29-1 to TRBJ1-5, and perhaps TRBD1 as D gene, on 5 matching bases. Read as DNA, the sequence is TGCAGCGTTGCGGAGGGACTTCGTCAGCCCCAGCATTTT. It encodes CSVAEGLRQPQHF.